The entry below describes one TCR beta chain. Source study methods: Reference gene primers were amplified, and this amplification served to estimate nucleated cell counts. The data were produced by immunoSEQ multiplex PCR, yet TCRdb's version contains in-frame clones alone and is incomplete. V, J and clone size were drawn from that table, and D and trimming were deduced from the DNA. The data contain some 290,000 clones, 87% of them singletons. This specimen belongs to a study of blood T cell repertoires in COVID-19. Study-level information: T cells, B-cell-depleted T cells, or PBMCs provided the cDNA or gDNA that served as material.

Input material: peripheral blood. This sequence was found in a woman aged 50 to 60 who had recovered from COVID-19.

The CDR3 DNA is TGTGCCAGCAGCCCCTGGCAGGGGTCGGACACTGAAGCTTTCTTT. Residues: CASSPWQGSDTEAFF. The chain uses TRBV7-9 and TRBJ1-1; possible D gene TRBD1, 6 bases. The CDR3 has 15 residues. V was clipped by 5 bases and J by 3 bases, with 16 bases between them. CDR1 is SEHNR, CDR2 FQNEAQ, per germline (reference sequence).